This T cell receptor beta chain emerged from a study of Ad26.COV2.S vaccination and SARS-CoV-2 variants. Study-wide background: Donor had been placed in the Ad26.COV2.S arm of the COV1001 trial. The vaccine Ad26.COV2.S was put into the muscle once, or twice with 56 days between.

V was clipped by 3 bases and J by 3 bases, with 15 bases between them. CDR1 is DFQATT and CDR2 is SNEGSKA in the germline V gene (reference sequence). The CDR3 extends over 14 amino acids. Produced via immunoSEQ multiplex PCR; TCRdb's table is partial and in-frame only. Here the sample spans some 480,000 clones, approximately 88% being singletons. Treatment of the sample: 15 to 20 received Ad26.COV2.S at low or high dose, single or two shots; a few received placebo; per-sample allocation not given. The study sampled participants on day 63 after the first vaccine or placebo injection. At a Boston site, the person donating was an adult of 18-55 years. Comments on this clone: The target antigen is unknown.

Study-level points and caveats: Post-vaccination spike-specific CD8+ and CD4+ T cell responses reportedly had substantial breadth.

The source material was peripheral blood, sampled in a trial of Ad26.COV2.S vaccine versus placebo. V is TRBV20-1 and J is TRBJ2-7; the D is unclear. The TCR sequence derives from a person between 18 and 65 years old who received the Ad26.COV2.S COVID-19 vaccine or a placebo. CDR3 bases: TGCAGTGCTAGTGGGTTTGTGGGAAACTACGAGCAGTACTTC. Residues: CSASGFVGNYEQYF.